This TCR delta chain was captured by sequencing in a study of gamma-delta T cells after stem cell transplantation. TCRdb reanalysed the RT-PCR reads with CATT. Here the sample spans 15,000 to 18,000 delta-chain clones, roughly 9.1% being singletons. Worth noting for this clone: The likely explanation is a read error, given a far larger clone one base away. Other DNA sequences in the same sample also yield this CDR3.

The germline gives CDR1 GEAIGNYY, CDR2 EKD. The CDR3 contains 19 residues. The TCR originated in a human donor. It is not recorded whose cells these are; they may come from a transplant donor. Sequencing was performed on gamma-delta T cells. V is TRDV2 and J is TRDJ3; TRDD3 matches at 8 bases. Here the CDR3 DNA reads TGTGCCTGCGACACCCTGGGGGACAAGAGCTCCTGGGACACCCGACAGATGTTTTTC. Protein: CACDTLGDKSSWDTRQMFF.